The T cell receptor beta chain under discussion was sequenced for a study of tumor-infiltrating lymphocytes in oesophageal squamous cell carcinoma (dated by TCRdb to about 2016). V is clipped by 5 bases and J by 7 bases, and the sequence between their germline boundaries is 8 bases long. The cysteine opens and the phenylalanine closes a CDR3 of 11 amino acids. Just CDR3 DNA is preserved here, 33 bases in frame from base 1. Reading the germline V gene (reference sequence) gives CDR1 SEHNR and CDR2 FQNEAQ. Library generation was performed with PCR. Sequencing was carried out with an Illumina HiSeq 2000. The public reads were reanalyzed by TCRdb: fastp trimming at Q25, MiXCR alignment, in-frame beta chains only. Rows with a matching CDR3 protein are joined into one entry that keeps the most common DNA and genes. Here the sample has 15,000 to 20,000 distinct CDR3 sequences; under 45% occur a single time. Together, the top ten hold around 30% of the sample.

There are a few counts of this clonotype. Its antigen has not been determined. One base away there is no much larger clone; base qualities are not given. The sequence was obtained from a male donor with esophageal squamous cell carcinoma. This chain joins TRBV7-9 to TRBJ2-5, with no confident D gene call. Sample: esophageal tumor tissue. The CDR3 sequence is CASSPGGTQYF. The DNA is as follows: TGTGCCAGCAGCCCTGGTGGGACCCAGTACTTC.